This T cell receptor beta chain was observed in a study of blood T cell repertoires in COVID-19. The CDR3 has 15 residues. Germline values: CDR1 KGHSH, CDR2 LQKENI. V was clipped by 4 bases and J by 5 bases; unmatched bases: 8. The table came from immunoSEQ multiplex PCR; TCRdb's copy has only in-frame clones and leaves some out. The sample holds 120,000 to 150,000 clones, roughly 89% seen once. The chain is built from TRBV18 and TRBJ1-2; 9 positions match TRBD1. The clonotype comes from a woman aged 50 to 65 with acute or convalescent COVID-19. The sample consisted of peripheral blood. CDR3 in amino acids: CASSHNRDREYGYTF. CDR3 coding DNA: TGTGCCAGCTCACATAACCGGGACAGGGAATATGGCTACACCTTC.